This passage covers 30 T cell receptor beta chains from one sample sequenced in a study of human T cells and chemical hapten exposure (dated by TCRdb to 2020 to 2022). Total RNA was extracted from unfractionated whole blood collected in Tempus Blood RNA tubes. The library was produced with 5' RACE. Instrument used: Illumina MiSeq. The raw public reads went through TCRdb reprocessing: fastp at Q25, MiXCR clone calling, in-frame beta chains kept. Rows with a matching CDR3 protein are joined into one entry that keeps the most common DNA and genes. The sample profile shows about 140,000 distinct CDR3 sequences; 4.1% of them were found once. 1.3% to 1.5% of the sample belongs to the ten largest clones. These receptors were taken from a female donor in good health.

This clonotype was seen repeatedly, ten times or more. One end of the junction fails to match germline, which may point to a read error. The rearrangement uses TRBV24-1 and TRBJ2-3, with D unclear. CDR3 length: 15 amino acids. From germline, CDR1 is KGHDR and CDR2 SFDVKD. The CDR3 DNA reads as TGTGCCACCAGTGATCCAAAGTTTCGGGCAGATACGCGGTATTTT. Its translation: CATSDPKFRADTRYF.

This clonotype was counted ten times or more. This chain uses TRBV24-1 with TRBJ1-5; 8 nucleotides agree with TRBD1. Germline assignment: CDR1 KGHDR and CDR2 SFDVKD. The ends lost 4 bases at V and 1 base at J; junction bases unmatched: 5. The CDR3 is made up of 16 amino acids. As DNA, the CDR3 is TGTGCCACCAGTGAGGCAGGGGGCGGAAGCAATCAGCCCCAGCATTTT. It translates to CATSEAGGGSNQPQHF.

This clonotype was observed many times. The genes are TRBV2 and TRBJ2-5, with TRBD2 matching 7 bases. V lost 10 bases to trimming and J lost 1 base; unmatched junction nucleotides: 15. Germline CDR1 reads SNHLY; CDR2 reads FYNNEI. The CDR3 totals 16 residues. In DNA, the CDR3 is TGTGCCAACGCCCTTGGCGGGGGAGCGACCCAAGAGACCCAGTACTTC. Translated, it gives CANALGGGATQETQYF.

The rearrangement uses TRBV5-6 and TRBJ1-5, with a possible D match to TRBD1 (5 bases). Germline CDR1 reads SGHDT; CDR2 reads YYEEEE. CDR3 length equals 14 residues. The V end was cut by 1 base, the J end by 6 bases, with 11 bases between. In nucleotides, the CDR3 is TGTGCCAGCAGCTTGAGACAGAGGGTTCAGCCCCAGCATTTT. Protein product: CASSLRQRVQPQHF.

This clonotype appeared many times. This chain links TRBV6-6 with TRBJ1-4, with 8 bases lining up with TRBD1. Germline V gene data show CDR1 as MNHNY and CDR2 as SVGAGI (reference sequence). V shed 6 bases, J shed 6 bases, and the junction held 3 bases outside the gene matches. The CDR3 contains 13 residues. The CDR3: CASRDREYEKLFF. The CDR3 nucleotides read TGTGCCAGCAGGGACAGGGAGTATGAAAAACTGTTTTTT.

This clonotype was counted many times. This rearrangement joins TRBV19 to TRBJ1-2; possible D gene TRBD1, 6 bases. The CDR3 covers 12 residues. Germline loops: CDR1 LNHDA, CDR2 SQIVND (reference sequence). V was pared by 10 bases and J by 4 bases, with 13 bases between. The CDR3 loop is CATTDRLYGYTF. As DNA, the CDR3 is TGTGCCACCACGGACAGACTCTATGGCTACACCTTC.

The gene calls are TRBV25-1 and TRBJ1-1, with a tentative D call TRBD1 (6 bases). The CDR3 spans 15 residues. Trimming stripped 3 bases from V and 0 bases from J, with 11 bases between. Germline V CDR1 and CDR2: MGHDK, SYGVNS. Written as DNA, the CDR3 is TGTGCCAGCAGTGATTATCAGGGGTTGAACACTGAAGCTTTCTTT. This codes for CASSDYQGLNTEAFF.

Ten or more counts support this clonotype. This sequence joins TRBV11-2 and TRBJ1-1, with D tentatively TRBD1 (6 bases). Germline CDR1 reads SGHAT; CDR2 reads FQNNGV. V gave up 4 bases and J gave up 12 bases, with 18 bases separating them. The CDR3 is 13 residues long. CDR3 sequence: CASSSQGTVATFF. In DNA, the CDR3 is TGTGCCAGCAGCTCCCAGGGGACCGTAGCAACTTTCTTT.

This clonotype has more than one count but fewer than ten. The gene calls are TRBV9 and TRBJ1-2, with D perhaps TRBD1 (5 bases). This CDR3 has 15 amino acids. V dropped 0 bases and J dropped 7 bases, with 16 bases sitting between them. Per the germline V gene, CDR1 is SGDLS and CDR2 is YYNGEE. The CDR3 DNA follows: TGTGCCAGCAGCGTAGATTCGGGGACTTGGGGTGGCTACACCTTC. It codes for CASSVDSGTWGGYTF.

This clonotype was observed many times. The gene calls are TRBV20-1 and TRBJ2-5; TRBD2 matches 9 bases. This CDR3 comprises 13 residues. Germline trimming cut 7 bases from V and 1 base from J; bases unmatched to any gene: 4. Germline assignment: CDR1 DFQATT and CDR2 SNEGSKA (reference sequence). The CDR3 coding sequence is TGCAGTGGTCTAGCGGGGACCCAAGAGACCCAGTACTTC. The encoded protein is CSGLAGTQETQYF.

This clonotype was recorded a few times. A much more abundant neighbour one base away suggests this may be a read error. The genes are TRBV5-4 and TRBJ1-2, with TRBD1 as a possible D gene (5 bases). Germline assignment: CDR1 SGHNT and CDR2 YYREEE (reference sequence). The CDR3 runs 17 residues. With 6 bases removed from V and 6 bases from J, the gap between germline ends came to 27 bases. The CDR3 sequence: CASTSSKDTGANDGYTF. The CDR3 DNA follows: TGTGCCAGCACCTCATCGAAGGACACAGGCGCGAACGATGGCTACACCTTC. The full variable domain, in which reference TRBV5-4 and TRBJ1-2 provide the parts outside the CDR3, is ETGVTQSPTHLIKTRGQQVTLRCSSQSGHNTVSWYQQALGQGPQFIFQYYREEENGRGNFPPRFSGLQFPNYSSELNVNALELDDSALYLCASTSSKDTGANDGYTFGSGTRLTVV.

This clonotype has more than one count but fewer than ten. This sequence joins TRBV12-3 or TRBV12-4 and TRBJ2-1, with a weak D call TRBD2 (7 bases). The CDR3 contains 15 residues. The V end was cut by 1 base, the J end by 2 bases, with 9 bases between. CDR3: CASSLGGGTYNEQFF. The CDR3 region has the DNA TGTGCCAGCAGTTTAGGCGGGGGCACCTACAATGAGCAGTTCTTC.

The sample holds many counts of this clonotype. The CDR3 DNA reads TGTGCCAGCAGCCAAGTATTCCCAGGCCCAGGGCGCTCTGGGGCCAACGTCCTGACTTTC. It yields the protein CASSQVFPGPGRSGANVLTF. The rearrangement joins TRBV4-2 to TRBJ2-6; weak D call: TRBD1 (5 bases). V was shortened by 1 base and J by 0 bases, with 19 bases between the two germline ends. Looked up from germline, CDR1 is LGHNA and CDR2 is YNFKEQ. The CDR3 loop spans 20 amino acids.

This clonotype was seen repeatedly, ten times or more. This chain connects TRBV20-1 to TRBJ2-5; no clear D. V lost 0 bases to trimming and J lost 4 bases, with 9 bases between them. The CDR3 sequence is 13 residues long. CDR1 is DFQATT and CDR2 is SNEGSKA in the germline V gene (reference sequence). The CDR3 protein is CSARDPGRETQYF. For the CDR3, the DNA is TGCAGTGCTAGAGACCCTGGCAGAGAGACCCAGTACTTC.

Notes on this clonotype: A clone one base away is much larger, so this may be a read error. The J gene is TRBJ2-7, the V gene TRBV7-6; a possible D gene is TRBD2 (5 bases). V was clipped by 5 bases and J by 2 bases, with 13 bases between them. CDR1 is SGHVS, CDR2 FNYEAQ, per germline. CDR3 length: 14 amino acids. CDR3 in amino acids: CASSPEGRTYEQYF. CDR3 DNA: TGTGCCAGCAGCCCAGAGGGCCGAACCTACGAGCAGTACTTC.

This clonotype was recorded at least ten times. The CDR3 loop is CSVGQSYEQYF. The CDR3 DNA reads as TGCAGCGTCGGACAGTCCTACGAGCAGTACTTC. The chain links TRBV29-1 to TRBJ2-7, with D perhaps TRBD1 (6 bases). Trimming shortened V by 6 bases and J by 1 base, and 7 bases separated the two germline ends. Germline CDR1 reads SQVTM; CDR2 reads ANQGSEA. The CDR3 totals 11 residues.

This clonotype was detected ten times or more. This sequence joins TRBV28 and TRBJ1-6, with D unresolved. CDR3 length: 14 amino acids. CDR1 is MDHEN, CDR2 SYDVKM, per germline. V lost 3 bases, J lost 7 bases, and 10 bases lay in between. The DNA of the CDR3 is TGTGCCAGCAGTTTGGCGGGAGTAAATTCACCCCTCCACTTT. It is translated as CASSLAGVNSPLHF. The full variable domain, completed using reference TRBV28 and TRBJ1-6, is DVKVTQSSRYLVKRTGEKVFLECVQDMDHENMFWYRQDPGLGLRLIYFSYDVKMKEKGDIPEGYSVSREKKERFSLILESASTNQTSMYLCASSLAGVNSPLHFGNGTRLTVT.

This clonotype was found many times. The V call is TRBV19, the J call TRBJ1-5; D may be TRBD1 (5 bases). The CDR3 is 13 residues long. Germline V lookup: CDR1 LNHDA, CDR2 SQIVND (reference sequence). V was trimmed by 2 bases and J by 5 bases, leaving 7 bases between them. The CDR3 region has the DNA TGTGCCAGTAGTATACAGGGTCATCAGCCCCAGCATTTT. Its translation: CASSIQGHQPQHF.

This clonotype was detected many times. The J gene is TRBJ1-1, the V gene TRBV4-3; 7 bases fit TRBD1. Germline V gene data show CDR1 as LGHNA and CDR2 as YSLEER. The J segment lost 4 bases and the V segment lost 0 bases, leaving 11 bases of the junction unmatched. The CDR3 consists of 17 residues. CDR3 DNA: TGCGCCAGCAGCCAAGACCCCCGACAGGGTGACATCACTGAAGCTTTCTTT. This codes for CASSQDPRQGDITEAFF.

At least ten counts were recorded for this clonotype. The chain links TRBV20-1 to TRBJ1-1; 7 bases are a match to TRBD1. Germline assignment: CDR1 DFQATT and CDR2 SNEGSKA (reference sequence). The ends lost 3 bases at V and 7 bases at J; junction bases unmatched: 8. This CDR3 spans 13 amino acids. In DNA form, the CDR3 reads TGCAGTGCTAGTCGCGACAGGGATCTTGAAGCTTTCTTT. This sequence encodes CSASRDRDLEAFF.

This clonotype came up many times. V is TRBV10-3 and J is TRBJ2-1, with 10 positions matching TRBD1. The CDR3 covers 14 residues. J lost 8 bases, V lost 4 bases, and 5 bases had no gene match. Germline V gene data show CDR1 as ENHRY and CDR2 as SYGVKD. The CDR3 loop is CAISGDRGLDEQFF. The CDR3 DNA is TGTGCCATCAGTGGGGACAGGGGCCTGGATGAGCAGTTCTTC.

V usage is TRBV28 and J usage is TRBJ1-5, with 8 bases lining up with TRBD1. With 2 bases clipped from V and 2 bases from J, the junction kept 29 bases outside the gene matches. CDR1 MDHEN and CDR2 SYDVKM come from the germline V gene. There are 24 residues in the CDR3. The CDR3 protein is CASSLTPWRAGGVELLGGNQPQHF. CDR3 nucleotides: TGTGCCAGCAGTTTAACCCCATGGAGGGCAGGGGGCGTGGAGCTGTTGGGGGGCAATCAGCCCCAGCATTTT. The complete variable domain, with remaining parts taken from reference TRBV28 and TRBJ1-5, reads DVKVTQSSRYLVKRTGEKVFLECVQDMDHENMFWYRQDPGLGLRLIYFSYDVKMKEKGDIPEGYSVSREKKERFSLILESASTNQTSMYLCASSLTPWRAGGVELLGGNQPQHFGDGTRLSIL.

Only a few counts were recorded for this clonotype. This sequence may be a read error, since a much larger clone differs from it by one base. The genes are TRBV28 and TRBJ2-7, with TRBD1 as a possible D gene (5 bases). This CDR3 region has 14 residues. Germline V gene sequence: CDR1 MDHEN, CDR2 SYDVKM. V was cut by 7 bases and J by 5 bases, with 18 bases left in between. CDR3: CASTSSGSPDEQYF. The CDR3 DNA sequence: TGTGCCAGCACCTCATCAGGGTCCCCCGACGAGCAGTACTTC.

This clonotype has ten or more counts. The chain is built from TRBV6-2 or TRBV6-3 and TRBJ2-7; D remains unclear. V was shortened by 2 bases and J by 1 base, with 12 bases between the two germline ends. The CDR3 is made up of 15 amino acids. Germline CDR1 reads MNHEY; CDR2 reads SVGEGT. In DNA, the CDR3 is TGTGCCAGCAGTTACCGTACTGACGGGTCCTACGAGCAGTACTTC. Translating it yields CASSYRTDGSYEQYF.

This clonotype was found many times. The chain employs TRBV6-6 and TRBJ1-5; TRBD1 aligns across 9 bases. Germline CDR1 and CDR2: MNHNY and SVGAGI (reference sequence). There are 18 residues in the CDR3. With 5 bases clipped from V and 2 bases from J, the junction kept 13 bases outside the gene matches. CDR3 nucleotides: TGTGCCAGCAGTACGTCCGGACAGGGGACGAGGGGCAATCAGCCCCAGCATTTT. It encodes CASSTSGQGTRGNQPQHF.

This clonotype was detected many times. This chain links TRBV10-3 with TRBJ2-7; tentatively, D is TRBD1 or TRBD2 (5 bases each). The CDR3 spans 11 residues. Germline CDR1 reads ENHRY; CDR2 reads SYGVKD. Trimming removed 10 bases from V and 4 bases from J, with 11 bases in between. The CDR3 loop is CATNEGYEQYF. The CDR3 nucleotides read TGTGCCACCAACGAGGGGTACGAGCAGTACTTC.

Many counts were recorded for this clonotype. The chain employs TRBV29-1 and TRBJ2-5; no clear D gene. CDR1 SQVTM and CDR2 ANQGSEA come from the germline V gene. The CDR3 is made up of 11 amino acids. The V and J ends lost 4 bases and 1 base respectively, with 4 bases between them. The CDR3 loop reads CSVAVQETQYF. CDR3 DNA: TGCAGCGTTGCGGTCCAAGAGACCCAGTACTTC.

In its sample, this clonotype was seen a few times. V is TRBV2 and J is TRBJ1-5; the D is unclear. Germline CDR1 SNHLY, CDR2 FYNNEI. This CDR3 spans 16 amino acids. V shed 4 bases and J shed 6 bases, with 19 bases lying between them. CDR3 bases: TGTGCCAGCAGTGCTGGCGGCCGTCGGCGAGGTCAGCCCCAGCATTTT. It is translated as CASSAGGRRRGQPQHF.

This clonotype came up many times. This chain connects TRBV5-5 to TRBJ2-5; a weak D match, TRBD1 (6 bases). Germline loops: CDR1 SGHKS, CDR2 YYEKEE (reference sequence). The germline V and J ends were trimmed by 4 bases and 7 bases, with 14 bases remaining between them. The CDR3 consists of 13 residues. The CDR3 loop is CASSKDRLGTQYF. The CDR3 DNA reads as TGTGCCAGCAGCAAGGACAGACTTGGGACCCAGTACTTC.

The chain couples TRBV7-9 to TRBJ1-6; no reliable D call. The length of the CDR3 is 17 residues. Germline lookup yields CDR1 SEHNR and CDR2 FQNEAQ (reference sequence). V was clipped by 2 bases and J by 0 bases, with 11 bases between them. CDR3 sequence: CASSLPSGSSYNSPLHF. As DNA, the CDR3 is TGTGCCAGCAGCTTACCCAGCGGGAGCTCCTATAATTCACCCCTCCACTTT.